This entry is about one TCR beta chain. What it binds is unknown. The sample belongs to a study of regulatory dendritic cells for organ transplantation. Study-wide background: On day 6, the dendritic cells were exposed to LPS.

Study-wide results and caveats: Of resting T cell subsets, memory CD8+ had the most alloreactive clonotypes.

Allogeneic regulatory or mature dendritic cells were co-cultured for under six days with CFSE-labeled sorted T cells at 1:10. Memory T cells were CD45RO+, naive were CD45RA+, sorted by FACS. CDR1 and CDR2 from the germline V gene are LNHNV and YYDKDF (reference sequence). V was pared by 0 bases and J by 6 bases, with 8 bases between. The CDR3 has 13 amino acids. Profiled with immunoSEQ multiplex PCR; TCRdb holds only in-frame clones, not every one. The sample includes 10,000 to 15,000 clones, just under 90% of them seen just once. V usage is TRBV15 and J usage is TRBJ1-1, with D maybe TRBD1 (6 bases). The sequence derives from a human donor in good health. Specimen: naive CD8+ T cells from blood cultured with regulatory dendritic cells. Subset noted: CD45RA+ naive T cells. CDR3 DNA sequence: TGTGCCACCAGCAGAGACAGGGGTGCTGAAGCTTTCTTT. Translated: CATSRDRGAEAFF.